Listed here are 21 T cell receptor beta chains from one sample, sequenced in a study of identical twins. TCRdb independently ran MiXCR on the 5' RACE reads; one entry per CDR3 protein. The sample lists approximately 230,000 distinct CDR3 sequences; around 6.5% were seen once. These data were likewise used in another study, on T cells expressing NK-cell markers.

The material sequenced was CD8+ T cells sorted from blood. These receptors were obtained from a woman aged 18 to 35 in good health.

The V gene is TRBV5-5, the J gene TRBJ2-5; D not certain. This CDR3 spans 18 amino acids. The germline V gene has CDR1 SGHKS and CDR2 YYEKEE (reference sequence). V lost 4 bases, J lost 5 bases, and 27 bases lay in between. The CDR3 sequence: CASSPRVLVDSIWETQYF. The CDR3 region has the DNA TGTGCCAGCAGCCCCCGGGTCCTAGTGGATTCGATCTGGGAGACCCAGTACTTC.

The CDR3 protein is CASSVGLFEGLNTEAFF. The DNA for the CDR3 is TGTGCCAGCAGCGTAGGGCTCTTCGAGGGGTTGAACACTGAAGCTTTCTTT. The chain couples TRBV9 to TRBJ1-1; TRBD1 is a possible D gene (5 bases). Germline CDR1 reads SGDLS; CDR2 reads YYNGEE. This CDR3 spans 17 amino acids. Between the trimmed V and J ends, which lost 0 bases and 0 bases, there was a span of 15 bases.

The sample holds many counts of this clonotype. The chain links TRBV4-3 to TRBJ2-7, with D possibly matching TRBD2 (6 bases). CDR1 and CDR2 (germline): LGHNA, YSLEER. The CDR3 contains 18 residues. The V end lost 0 bases, the J end lost 0 bases, and 18 bases lay between the germline ends. CDR3 protein: CASSQEAPTRMSSYEQYF. DNA of the CDR3: TGCGCCAGCAGCCAAGAGGCCCCGACTAGGATGAGCTCCTACGAGCAGTACTTC.

The chain couples TRBV12-5 to TRBJ1-2; unclear D gene. The V gene lost 6 bases and the J gene lost 4 bases, with 12 bases spanning the gap. CDR3 length: 13 amino acids. Looked up from germline, CDR1 is LGHNT and CDR2 is FRNRAP. This CDR3 reads CASGPVPSYGYTF. The CDR3 coding sequence is TGTGCTAGTGGCCCTGTACCTAGCTATGGCTACACCTTC.

A few counts support this clonotype. The chain uses TRBV7-2 and TRBJ2-7; D might be TRBD1 (6 bases). Germline V CDR1 and CDR2: SGHTA, FQGNSA. V dropped 1 base and J dropped 2 bases, with 12 bases sitting between them. The CDR3 spans 15 residues. The CDR3 DNA is TGTGCCAGCAGCTTAGTAGGGGGTGAGACCTACGAGCAGTACTTC. This codes for CASSLVGGETYEQYF.

This clonotype has at least ten counts. The V and J genes are TRBV12-3 or TRBV12-4 and TRBJ1-1, with D tentatively TRBD1 (5 bases). V was trimmed by 6 bases and J by 12 bases, leaving 17 bases between them. This CDR3 has 12 amino acids. The CDR3 spells CASSYSGHPTFF. In nucleotides, the CDR3 is TGTGCCAGCAGCTACTCCGGACACCCCACTTTCTTT.

This chain uses TRBV11-2 with TRBJ2-7; D is uncertain. Germline CDR1 and CDR2: SGHAT and FQNNGV. The CDR3 spans 11 residues. V was cut by 2 bases and J by 5 bases, with 4 bases left in between. The CDR3 spells CASSLPDEQYF. In DNA, the CDR3 is TGTGCCAGCAGCTTACCAGACGAGCAGTACTTC. Variable domain in full (rest from reference TRBV11-2 and TRBJ2-7): EAGVAQSPRYKIIEKRQSVAFWCNPISGHATLYWYQQILGQGPKLLIQFQNNGVVDDSQLPKDRFSAERLKGVDSTLKIQPAKLEDSAVYLCASSLPDEQYFGPGTRLTVT.

This clonotype showed up just a few times. The CDR3 spells CASSLGRGPQETQYF. The CDR3 DNA reads TGTGCCAGCAGCTTGGGCAGGGGGCCCCAAGAGACCCAGTACTTC. The rearrangement links TRBV11-2 to TRBJ2-5; 8 bases line up with TRBD1. Trimming at V came to 3 bases and at J to 1 base, leaving 4 bases not matched to a gene. The CDR3 length is 15 residues. The germline CDR1 and CDR2 sequences are SGHAT and FQNNGV.

V gene TRBV5-1 combines with J gene TRBJ1-6; D call uncertain. Germline-derived CDR1 and CDR2 are SGHRS and YFSETQ. This CDR3 is built from 15 residues. Trimming took off 0 bases at V and 7 bases at J, with 11 bases between the two ends. The CDR3 region has the DNA TGCGCCAGCAGCTTGGCTCAGGTGGGAAATTCACCCCTCCACTTT. Translation gives CASSLAQVGNSPLHF.

The chain has TRBV12-3 or TRBV12-4 and TRBJ1-1, with TRBD1 matching over 7 bases. The length of the CDR3 is 11 residues. V shed 10 bases, J shed 9 bases, and the junction held 8 bases outside the gene matches. Here the CDR3 reads CATVTGAQAFF. In nucleotides, the CDR3 is TGTGCCACCGTAACAGGGGCGCAAGCTTTCTTT.

This chain connects TRBV4-3 to TRBJ2-1, with unresolved D. Germline assignment: CDR1 LGHNA and CDR2 YSLEER. Trimming cost V 0 bases and J 7 bases, with 19 bases left between them. The CDR3 contains 17 residues. The CDR3 loop is CASSQDSSPGRTNEQFF. CDR3 nucleotides: TGCGCCAGCAGCCAAGATTCGTCTCCCGGGCGTACAAATGAGCAGTTCTTC.

This clonotype was seen ten or more times. V and J are TRBV29-1 and TRBJ2-7; TRBD1 is a possible D gene (6 bases). The CDR3 spans 13 residues. Trimming pared 4 bases from V and 2 bases from J, leaving 12 bases between. Germline V lookup: CDR1 SQVTM, CDR2 ANQGSEA. The CDR3 here is CSVAGTPPYEQYF. The DNA for the CDR3 is TGCAGCGTTGCCGGGACACCTCCCTACGAGCAGTACTTC.

On this clonotype itself: A much larger clone sits a single nucleotide away, making a read error possible. In nucleotides, the CDR3 is TGTGCCAGCAGCGCCGGGAGCCACAATGAGCAGTTCTTC. Its protein is CASSAGSHNEQFF. The J gene is TRBJ2-1, the V gene TRBV4-2, with D maybe TRBD2 (6 bases). The CDR3 runs 13 residues. The germline V gene has CDR1 LGHNA and CDR2 YNFKEQ. Trimming stripped 5 bases from V and 5 bases from J, with 10 bases between.

The CDR3 coding sequence is TGTGCCAGCAGTGACCCTCGACGGGACTCCTACAATGAGCAGTTCTTC. Translated, it gives CASSDPRRDSYNEQFF. The rearrangement uses TRBV5-4 and TRBJ2-1; D possibly corresponds to TRBD2 (5 bases). Per germline, CDR1 SGHNT and CDR2 YYREEE (reference sequence). The CDR3 totals 16 residues. Between the trimmed V and J ends, which lost 5 bases and 0 bases, there was a span of 15 bases.

This clonotype was recorded at least ten times. This sequence joins TRBV5-6 and TRBJ2-1; D unclear. The CDR3 extends over 12 amino acids. V was clipped by 0 bases and J by 8 bases, with 6 bases between them. From germline, CDR1 is SGHDT and CDR2 YYEEEE. The CDR3 bases are TGTGCCAGCAGCTTGGAGAGCGATGAGCAGTTCTTC. Its translation: CASSLESDEQFF. The full variable domain, its missing parts supplied by reference TRBV5-6 and TRBJ2-1, is DAGVTQSPTHLIKTRGQQVTLRCSPKSGHDTVSWYQQALGQGPQFIFQYYEEEERQRGNFPDRFSGHQFPNYSSELNVNALLLGDSALYLCASSLESDEQFFGPGTRLTVL.

The V gene is TRBV11-1, the J gene TRBJ2-1; maybe TRBD1 (5 bases). The CDR3 runs to 18 residues. The germline V gene has CDR1 SGHAT and CDR2 FQDESV (reference sequence). The germline V and J ends were trimmed by 1 base and 1 base, with 17 bases remaining between them. CDR3 protein: CASSLDVAARGSYNEQFF. Here the CDR3 DNA reads TGTGCCAGCAGCTTAGACGTGGCTGCAAGGGGTTCCTACAATGAGCAGTTCTTC. The full variable domain, its missing parts supplied by reference TRBV11-1 and TRBJ2-1, is EAEVAQSPRYKITEKSQAVAFWCDPISGHATLYWYRQILGQGPELLVQFQDESVVDDSQLPKDRFSAERLKGVDSTLKIQPAELGDSAMYLCASSLDVAARGSYNEQFFGPGTRLTVL.

A few counts support this clonotype. The chain has TRBV12-3 or TRBV12-4 and TRBJ2-1; 10 bases fit TRBD1. There are 16 residues in the CDR3. The V and J ends lost 5 bases and 5 bases, in that order; junction bases with no gene match: 9. DNA of the CDR3: TGTGCCAGCAGTAGCAACGACAGGGGGCCGAACAATGAGCAGTTCTTC. It encodes CASSSNDRGPNNEQFF.

This clonotype has more than one count but fewer than ten. This chain links TRBV9 with TRBJ2-1, with TRBD2 as a possible D gene (6 bases). Germline V lookup: CDR1 SGDLS, CDR2 YYNGEE. With 4 bases removed from V and 0 bases from J, the gap between germline ends came to 23 bases. This CDR3 is 19 amino acids long. The CDR3 spells CASSPRGALYSSSYNEQFF. The CDR3 DNA is TGTGCCAGCAGCCCCCGCGGGGCTCTCTATTCCAGCTCCTACAATGAGCAGTTCTTC.

This clonotype was seen repeatedly, ten times or more. The chain combines TRBV15 with TRBJ1-3; D is unclear. Germline V lookup: CDR1 LNHNV, CDR2 YYDKDF (reference sequence). This CDR3 spans 13 amino acids. Trimming shortened V by 2 bases and J by 4 bases, and 6 bases separated the two germline ends. CDR3 loop: CATSRFSGNTIYF. CDR3 DNA: TGTGCCACCAGCAGATTCTCCGGAAACACCATATATTTT.

The J gene is TRBJ2-7, the V gene TRBV5-6, with D maybe TRBD2 (6 bases). Germline lookup yields CDR1 SGHDT and CDR2 YYEEEE. V lost 6 bases to trimming and J lost 0 bases, with 19 bases between them. CDR3 size: 16 residues. The CDR3 loop is CASNAGWGDFSYEQYF. CDR3 in DNA: TGTGCCAGCAACGCTGGTTGGGGGGACTTCTCCTACGAGCAGTACTTC.

The CDR3: CASGLKSRLATNEKLFF. CDR3 in DNA: TGTGCTAGTGGTTTGAAGTCTCGGTTAGCAACTAATGAAAAACTGTTTTTT. This chain joins TRBV12-5 and TRBJ1-4; D not certain. The germline V gene has CDR1 LGHNT and CDR2 FRNRAP. V lost 2 bases, J lost 0 bases, and 13 bases lay in between. This CDR3 has 17 amino acids.